The 19 T cell receptor beta chains presented below share a single source sample, sequenced in a study of glioma-infiltrating T cells. The iRepertoire nested amplicon-rescue multiplex PCR amplified TCR alpha and beta CDR3s from RNA. Each CDR3 protein is one row after TCRdb ran MiXCR on the multiplex PCR reads. The data show approximately 120,000 distinct CDR3 sequences, about 25% seen once. The source material was glioma tissue, nonneoplastic brain tissue, or PBMCs (not recorded which). All receptors derive from a human donor with low-grade glioma or glioblastoma, undergoing nonglioma brain surgery, or in good health (not recorded which).

The chain joins TRBV7-9 to TRBJ2-7; a possible D gene is TRBD2 (5 bases). The CDR3 length is 14 residues. Germline lookup yields CDR1 SEHNR and CDR2 FQNEAQ (reference sequence). V gave up 5 bases and J gave up 3 bases, with 14 bases separating them. This CDR3 is CASSQEAGLYEQYF. CDR3 DNA: TGTGCCAGCAGCCAAGAGGCGGGTCTCTACGAGCAGTACTTC.

This clonotype appeared many times. The chain carries TRBV20-1 and TRBJ1-5; unclear D gene. The V end was cut by 2 bases, the J end by 0 bases, with 5 bases between. The germline V gene encodes CDR1 DFQATT and CDR2 SNEGSKA (reference sequence). The CDR3 is 13 amino acids. CDR3 bases: TGCAGTGCTAGATCAGATAGCAATCAGCCCCAGCATTTT. Translating gives CSARSDSNQPQHF.

This clonotype was detected a few times. CDR3 protein: CASSLRPETQYF. Here the CDR3 DNA reads TGTGCCAGCAGTTTACGTCCAGAGACCCAGTACTTC. J is TRBJ2-5 and V is TRBV12-3 or TRBV12-4, with D unclear. The CDR3 totals 12 residues. V lost 2 bases to trimming and J lost 4 bases, with 5 bases between them.

This clonotype was seen many times. The genes are TRBV19 and TRBJ2-3, with D hard to call. In germline, CDR1 is LNHDA, CDR2 SQIVND (reference sequence). V was cut by 3 bases and J by 4 bases, with 17 bases left in between. This CDR3 has 16 residues. CDR3 in DNA: TGTGCCAGTAGTATTCCCCAATGGGCGGCGGCAGATACGCAGTATTTT. This sequence encodes CASSIPQWAAADTQYF.

In this sample, this clonotype turned up a few times. V is TRBV4-3 and J is TRBJ2-7; D possibly corresponds to TRBD1 (6 bases). Germline lookup yields CDR1 LGHNA and CDR2 YSLEER. This CDR3 is 14 amino acids long. Trimming left V 1 base short and J 1 base short, with 8 bases between. The CDR3 nucleotides are TGCGCCAGCAGCCAAGGGACAGAATCCTACGAGCAGTACTTC. As protein: CASSQGTESYEQYF.

This clonotype was recorded at least ten times. J is TRBJ2-1 and V is TRBV28, with D hard to call. The CDR3 consists of 15 residues. Germline values: CDR1 MDHEN, CDR2 SYDVKM. V was pared by 2 bases and J by 13 bases, with 21 bases between. CDR3 loop: CASSLRAYTYNVQFF. CDR3 DNA: TGTGCCAGCAGTTTACGCGCGTACACGTACAATGTTCAGTTCTTC.

This clonotype was observed many times. Possible read error: a much larger clone is one base away. The chain employs TRBV6-1 and TRBJ2-1, with D possibly being TRBD2 (7 bases). CDR1 MNHNS and CDR2 SASEGT come from the germline V gene. The CDR3 length is 13 residues. V lost 6 bases and J 10 bases, leaving 16 bases between the germline ends. This chain's CDR3 is CASRPAGAREQFF. In nucleotides, the CDR3 is TGTGCCAGCAGACCCGCGGGGGCCCGCGAGCAGTTCTTC.

This clonotype has at least ten counts. The chain recombines TRBV7-2 with TRBJ2-7; tentatively, D is TRBD1 (7 bases). V was shortened by 2 bases and J by 6 bases, with 20 bases between the two germline ends. Germline-derived CDR1 and CDR2 are SGHTA and FQGNSA. The CDR3 sequence is 16 residues long. The CDR3 here is CASSLRQGGGKGEQYF. For the CDR3, the DNA is TGTGCCAGCAGCTTAAGGCAGGGGGGCGGCAAGGGCGAGCAGTACTTC.

This clonotype was seen a few times. The CDR3 DNA follows: TGTGCCAGCAGCGTTGGACTAGCGGGAAATGAGCAGTTCTTC. Its translation is CASSVGLAGNEQFF. The gene calls are TRBV7-9 and TRBJ2-1; 12 positions agree with TRBD2. The CDR3 sequence is 14 residues long. The V gene end was trimmed by 5 bases and the J gene end by 7 bases; junction bases not matched to a gene: 3. Germline values: CDR1 SEHNR, CDR2 FQNEAQ (reference sequence).

This clonotype was counted at least ten times. The chain combines TRBV20-1 with TRBJ1-4; TRBD1 might be the D (5 bases). V shed 1 base and J shed 2 bases, with 11 bases lying between them. Germline values: CDR1 DFQATT, CDR2 SNEGSKA (reference sequence). The CDR3 covers 15 residues. Here the CDR3 DNA reads TGCAGTGCTAGAGCCCCGACAGTTACTAATGAAAAACTGTTTTTT. It is translated as CSARAPTVTNEKLFF.

About this clonotype itself: Because it lacks the conserved phenylalanine or tryptophan at the end, this CDR3 is likely a read error. Here the CDR3 DNA reads TGCAGTGCTAGTTTGGCCGCCGAATTTGGAGATACGCAGTATTCT. Its protein product is CSASLAAEFGDTQYS. The gene calls are TRBV20-1 and TRBJ2-3; D gene uncertain. This CDR3 comprises 15 residues. V was shortened by 3 bases and J by 5 bases, with 18 bases between the two germline ends. CDR1 is DFQATT, CDR2 SNEGSKA, per germline (reference sequence).

The V and J genes are TRBV7-9 and TRBJ2-5; D perhaps matches TRBD1 (6 bases). The CDR3 is 20 amino acids. Per germline, CDR1 SEHNR and CDR2 FQNEAQ (reference sequence). V lost 2 bases and J lost 5, with 30 bases in between. CDR3 in amino acids: CASSLRMGIYLGANGETQYF. The CDR3 DNA reads TGTGCCAGCAGCTTACGGATGGGGATTTATTTGGGGGCGAACGGGGAGACCCAGTACTTC.

With respect to this clonotype: Germline and junction disagree at one end, which may indicate a read error. The chain employs TRBV11-3 and TRBJ2-1; weak D call: TRBD1 (7 bases). The V gene's germline CDR1 is SGHNT and CDR2 YENEEA. The CDR3 extends over 15 amino acids. The CDR3 DNA is TGTGACAGCAGCGTGCGGCAGGGGGGTTACAATGAGCAGTTCTTC. Protein product: CDSSVRQGGYNEQFF.

This clonotype was counted a few times. The rearrangement joins TRBV19 to TRBJ1-4; D gene uncertain. This CDR3 region has 17 residues. The V gene lost 4 bases and the J gene lost 7 bases, with 22 bases spanning the gap. Germline CDR1 is LNHDA and CDR2 is SQIVND (reference sequence). The CDR3 bases are TGTGCCAGTAGTACCACCGGGAAGGGCCGGAAGACTGAAAAACTGTTTTTT. Its protein is CASSTTGKGRKTEKLFF.

There are a few counts of this clonotype. The chain employs TRBV7-3 and TRBJ2-5; D remains ambiguous. The CDR3 runs to 16 residues. With 2 bases removed from V and 1 base from J, the gap between germline ends came to 14 bases. Germline-derived CDR1 and CDR2 are SGHTA and FQGTGA. This CDR3 reads CASSLSTLSPQETQYF. The CDR3 DNA reads TGTGCCAGCAGCTTATCGACTTTATCCCCCCAAGAGACCCAGTACTTC.

This clonotype was seen a handful of times. It is likely a read error, because the conserved phenylalanine at the end of the CDR3 is missing. The V call is TRBV18, the J call TRBJ1-2; the D gene is possibly TRBD1 (5 bases). CDR1 and CDR2 (germline): KGHSH, LQKENI. With 6 bases removed from V and 0 bases from J, the gap between germline ends came to 23 bases. This CDR3 is built from 18 residues. The CDR3 bases are TGTGCCAGCTCCTCCGATCTGGGACGGCGGTTGGCTAACTATGGCTACACCCTC. It is translated as CASSSDLGRRLANYGYTL.

This clonotype has a count of ten or more. This rearrangement joins TRBV7-9 to TRBJ1-1; 9 bases are shared with TRBD1. From germline, CDR1 is SEHNR and CDR2 FQNEAQ (reference sequence). The CDR3 consists of 12 residues. Unmatched junction bases numbered 8, after V lost 8 bases and J lost 10 bases. This CDR3 is CASVKTGGLAFF. The CDR3, as DNA: TGTGCCAGCGTTAAAACAGGGGGCCTAGCTTTCTTT.

Worth noting for this clonotype: The final CDR3 position lacks the conserved phenylalanine or tryptophan, pointing to a likely read error. This sequence joins TRBV28 and TRBJ2-1, with D possibly matching TRBD1 (5 bases). Per germline, CDR1 MDHEN and CDR2 SYDVKM. This CDR3 has 13 amino acids. CDR3 protein: CASSLGRRNGQFL. The DNA for the CDR3 is TGTGCCAGCAGTTTGGGGCGGCGGAATGGGCAGTTCTTA.

On this clonotype: A much larger clone differs by one base, so this may be a read error. V usage is TRBV29-1 and J usage is TRBJ2-3; D perhaps matches TRBD2 (6 bases). The CDR3 contains 14 residues. CDR1 SQVTM and CDR2 ANQGSEA come from the germline V gene. Written as DNA, the CDR3 is TGCAGCGTTCAAGCGGGTTTTAGCACAGATACGGAGTATTTT. Protein: CSVQAGFSTDTEYF.